This T cell receptor (beta chain) was obtained from a study of cytotoxic CD8 clonotypes in ibrutinib-treated CLL. Worth noting for this clone: Antigen: not known.

V trimming: 3 bases; J trimming: 7 bases; junction bases outside the gene matches: 15. Per the germline V gene, CDR1 is MDHEN and CDR2 is SYDVKM. The CDR3 is made up of 16 amino acids. Notes on the study in general: Private clonotypes, not public ones, expanded at ibrutinib response.

The table came from immunoSEQ multiplex PCR; TCRdb's copy has only in-frame clones and leaves some out. The sample gives roughly 330,000 clones, roughly two thirds of which show up once; roughly 6% is in the top ten. PBMCs that had been cryopreserved were the source of 2 to 2.5 micrograms of genomic DNA for TCR beta libraries. The clonotype comes from a human donor with chronic lymphocytic leukemia. The chain has TRBV28 and TRBJ2-7, with 7 nucleotides matching TRBD1. The sample consisted of PBMCs, taken after 36 months of ibrutinib treatment. The CDR3 DNA sequence: TGTGCCAGCAGTTTGGCAACAGGGGACCCGGACTTGGAGCAGTACTTC. It translates to CASSLATGDPDLEQYF.